Listed below are T cell receptor beta chains from one sample, sequenced in a study of cytomegalovirus exposure and HLA in healthy donors. Method: immunoSEQ multiplex PCR; TCRdb's copy keeps in-frame clones and lacks some. Of about 120,000 clones listed, roughly 90% are singletons. The sequenced sample was PBMCs. The receptor set was obtained from a woman between 18 and 30 years old in good health and CMV-seropositive. The CDR3 runs from the conserved cysteine through the conserved F or W. A D gene is named only where the DNA matches it firmly. Clone size is stated in some rows and not others, as once, few, many or a class when expanded.

abundance	v_gene	j_gene	d_gene	CDR3nt	CDR3aa
few	TRBV30	TRBJ1-1	TRBD1	TGTGCCTGGAGTGTAGGGGGCAGGTGGGGCACTGAAGCTTTCTTT	CAWSVGGRWGTEAFF
.	TRBV6-5	TRBJ2-5	.	TGTGCCAGCAGTTACCTTGAGATTTCCCAAGAGACCCAGTACTTC	CASSYLEISQETQYF
.	TRBV5-1	TRBJ2-5	TRBD2	TGCGCCAGCAGGTCGGGACTAGCGGCTCAAGAGACCCAGTACTTC	CASRSGLAAQETQYF
.	TRBV27	TRBJ2-2	.	TGTGCCAGCAGTTTAATAGGGGGGGGCTCGAGTACCGGGGAGCTGTTTTTT	CASSLIGGGSSTGELFF
.	TRBV6-5	TRBJ2-1	TRBD2	TGTGCCAGCAAGTCTCAGACTAGCGGGGGATTACAGTTCTTC	CASKSQTSGGLQFF
.	TRBV28	TRBJ2-1	.	TGTGCCAGCAGCATAACAGTATACGAGCAGTTCTTC	CASSITVYEQFF
.	TRBV30	TRBJ1-1	.	TGTGCCTGGAGTGTGCCGGGAGGAATGACTGAAGCTTTCTTT	CAWSVPGGMTEAFF
.	TRBV7-2	TRBJ2-5	TRBD1	TGTGCCAGCAGTACTAACAGGGGGCCGGGGGAGACCCAGTACTTC	CASSTNRGPGETQYF
.	TRBV6-4	TRBJ2-1	.	TGTGCCAGCAGTGTAACGGGGGGCCTGGGAAATGAGCAGTTCTTC	CASSVTGGLGNEQFF
.	TRBV5-1	TRBJ1-1	TRBD1	TGCGCCAGCAGCTTGGCGCAGGGACAGGGGTTTATTGAAGCTTTCTTT	CASSLAQGQGFIEAFF
.	TRBV6-5	TRBJ2-1	.	TGTGCCAGCAGTTACGGGCATGAGCAGTTCTTC	CASSYGHEQFF
.	TRBV27	TRBJ2-3	.	TGTGCCAGCAGTCCCGGGTCGTTCACAGATACGCAGTATTTT	CASSPGSFTDTQYF
.	TRBV5-1	TRBJ2-7	TRBD1	TGCGCCAGCAGCTTGGTAATGGCACCGGGACAGCTTATGTACGAGCAGTACTTC	CASSLVMAPGQLMYEQYF
.	TRBV10-3	TRBJ1-1	.	TGTGCCATCAGTGAAGGGGGAAACACTGAAGCTTTCTTT	CAISEGGNTEAFF
.	TRBV18	TRBJ2-1	TRBD2	TGTGCCAGCTCGCTCCGCTCCACTAGCGGGAAGCGCTCCTACAATGAGCAGTTCTTC	CASSLRSTSGKRSYNEQFF
.	TRBV28	TRBJ2-7	.	TGTGCCAGCAGTTTATCCGGTGGGGGGGAGCAGTACTTC	CASSLSGGGEQYF
.	TRBV6-5	TRBJ1-2	.	TGTGCCAGCAGTCCGGGTTCTGTTCGGGGCTATGGCTACACCTTC	CASSPGSVRGYGYTF
.	TRBV2	TRBJ1-2	.	TGTGCCAGCAGTGAGCAGGGAGGGTATGGCTACACCTTC	CASSEQGGYGYTF
.	TRBV5-6	TRBJ1-1	TRBD1	TGTGCCAGCAGCCCCATAGGGGACAGGACCACTGAAGCTTTCTTT	CASSPIGDRTTEAFF
.	TRBV30	TRBJ2-1	TRBD2	TGTGCCTGGAGTGTACGATTGCTTTCGGGGGGGGAGCAGTTCTTC	CAWSVRLLSGGEQFF